Given below is one T cell receptor (beta chain) in context. Its antigen is unknown. Libraries were prepared by immunoSEQ multiplex PCR; TCRdb keeps only in-frame clonotypes and omits some of them. The sample has about 130,000 clones, approximately 94% seen once. The sample is drawn from a study of cytomegalovirus exposure and HLA in healthy donors. Trimming cost V 3 bases and J 9 bases; bases outside gene matches: 9. CDR1 is SGHRS and CDR2 is YFSETQ in the germline V gene. The CDR3 has 14 residues. Whole-study results and caveats: The authors enumerated under 200 TCR beta chains as linked to cytomegalovirus.

The source is a man aged 18-30 years in good health and CMV-seropositive. Sequenced input: PBMCs. The genes are TRBV5-1 and TRBJ2-3, with TRBD2 matching 8 bases. Written as DNA, the CDR3 is TGCGCCAGCAGCTCCGGGACTAGGTGGGGCACGCAGTATTTT. Translation: CASSSGTRWGTQYF.